This TCR beta chain is from a study of PD-1 blockade in mismatch repair-deficient tumors. The table came from immunoSEQ multiplex PCR; TCRdb's copy has only in-frame clones and leaves some out. The repertoire has around 100,000 clones, 60% to 85% of them found once; the top ten carry roughly 4.5%. CDR1 and CDR2 from the germline V gene are SGDLS and YYNGEE. The CDR3 extends over 15 amino acids. Trimming removed 5 bases from V and 4 bases from J; junction bases left unmatched: 5. The receptor comes from an adult with mismatch repair-deficient cancer. The source material was peripheral blood, sampled more than 58 weeks after starting pembrolizumab. This chain uses TRBV9 with TRBJ2-5; TRBD2 matches at 13 bases. CDR3 sequence: CASRRTSGSSETQYF. The CDR3 DNA sequence: TGTGCCAGCAGAAGGACTAGCGGGAGTTCAGAGACCCAGTACTTC. Full variable domain (missing parts from reference TRBV9 and TRBJ2-5): DSGVTQTPKHLITATGQRVTLRCSPRSGDLSVYWYQQSLDQGLQFLIQYYNGEERAKGNILERFSAQQFPDLHSELNLSSLELGDSALYFCASRRTSGSSETQYFGPGTRLLVL.